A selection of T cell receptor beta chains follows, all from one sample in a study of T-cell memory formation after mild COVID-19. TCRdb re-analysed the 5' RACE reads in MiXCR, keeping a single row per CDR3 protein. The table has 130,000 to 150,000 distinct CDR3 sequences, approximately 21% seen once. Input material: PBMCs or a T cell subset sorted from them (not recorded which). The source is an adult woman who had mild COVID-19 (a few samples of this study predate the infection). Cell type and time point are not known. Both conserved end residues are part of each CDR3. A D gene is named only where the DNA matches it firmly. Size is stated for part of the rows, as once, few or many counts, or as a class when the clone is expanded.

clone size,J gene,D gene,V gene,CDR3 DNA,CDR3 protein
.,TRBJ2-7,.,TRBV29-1,TGCAGCGTTGACATAAACTCCTACGAGCAGTACTTC,CSVDINSYEQYF
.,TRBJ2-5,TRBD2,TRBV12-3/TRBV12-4,TGTGCCAGCAGTTTAGAGTACGCTAGCGGGAAAATCGGAGAGACCCAGTACTTC,CASSLEYASGKIGETQYF
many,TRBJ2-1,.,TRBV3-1,TGTGCCAGCAGCCCGACTCAGCGGTTATCGTACAATGAGCAGTTCTTC,CASSPTQRLSYNEQFF
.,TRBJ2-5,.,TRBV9,TGTGCCAGCAGCGTAGCTCCCAGAGCGCAAGAGACCCAGTACTTC,CASSVAPRAQETQYF
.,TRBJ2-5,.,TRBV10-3,TGTGCCATCAGTGAGGGGCGGGTGACTATTCAAGAGACCCAGTACTTC,CAISEGRVTIQETQYF
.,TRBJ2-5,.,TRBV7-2,TGTGCCAGCAGCCCAGGGGGGCGTCAAGAGACCCAGTACTTC,CASSPGGRQETQYF
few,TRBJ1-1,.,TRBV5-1,TGCGCCAGCAGCATGACGGGGGTTAGGGACACTGAAGCTTTCTTT,CASSMTGVRDTEAFF
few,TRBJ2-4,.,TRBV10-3,TGTGCCATCAGTGAGGCCGCCCGCTCCCCCAAAAACATTCAGTACTTC,CAISEAARSPKNIQYF
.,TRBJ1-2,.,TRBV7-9,TGTGCCAGCAGCTTAGGGACCCCACTCTATGGCTACACCTTC,CASSLGTPLYGYTF
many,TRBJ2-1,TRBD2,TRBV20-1,TGCAGTGCTAGAGAGCGGACTAGCGGGGGTTACAATGAGCAGTTCTTC,CSARERTSGGYNEQFF
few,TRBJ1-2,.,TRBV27,TGTGCCAGCGCCTTCACAGTGGGATCGTCTGGCTACACCTTC,CASAFTVGSSGYTF
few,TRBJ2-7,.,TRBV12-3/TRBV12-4,TGTGCCAGCAGTTTTAGGGGCCCCAGGGGATACTACGAGCAGTACTTC,CASSFRGPRGYYEQYF
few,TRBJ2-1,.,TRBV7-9,TGTGCCAGCAGCTTAACAGGAAATAATGAGCAGTTCTTC,CASSLTGNNEQFF
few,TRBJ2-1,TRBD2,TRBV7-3,TGTGCCAGCAGCAGACGGGCGGGAGGGTCTTACAATGAGCAGTTCTTC,CASSRRAGGSYNEQFF
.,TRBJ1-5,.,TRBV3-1,TGTGCCAGCAGCCAAGCGTCGGCGAATCAGCCCCAGCATTTT,CASSQASANQPQHF
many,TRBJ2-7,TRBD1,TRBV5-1,TGCGCCAGCAGCTTGGCACCGGGACAGACGTACGAGCAGTACTTC,CASSLAPGQTYEQYF
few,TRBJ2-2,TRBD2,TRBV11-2,TGTGCCAGCACCCCAGAGGGCAAGCGGGGCACCGGGGAGCTGTTTTTT,CASTPEGKRGTGELFF
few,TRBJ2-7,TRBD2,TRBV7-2,TGTGCCAGCAGCTCAAAAGCGGGACTAGCGAACGAGCAGTACTTC,CASSSKAGLANEQYF
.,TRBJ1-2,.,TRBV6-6,TGTGCCAGCTTTAACAGGGAAAACTATGGCTACACCTTC,CASFNRENYGYTF
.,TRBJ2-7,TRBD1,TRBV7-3,TGTGCCAGCAGCTCCACAGGGGCCTTAGGGGAGCAGTACTTC,CASSSTGALGEQYF
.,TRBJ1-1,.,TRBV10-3,TGTGCCATCAGTGAGCCAGGGCGCATGAACACTGAAGCTTTCTTT,CAISEPGRMNTEAFF
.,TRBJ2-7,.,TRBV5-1,TGCGCCAGCAGCAAACCGACAGACTCCTACGAGCAGTACTTC,CASSKPTDSYEQYF
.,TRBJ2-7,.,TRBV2,TGTGCCAGCCGACAATCACGGCTAGCGACCTCCTACGAGCAGTACTTC,CASRQSRLATSYEQYF
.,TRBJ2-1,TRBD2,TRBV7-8,TGTGCCAGCAGCCAGACTAGCGGGAGGGAGCAGTTCTTC,CASSQTSGREQFF
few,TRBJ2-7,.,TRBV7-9,TGTGCCAGCAGCATTGGTCTCATCTCCTACGAGCAGTACTTC,CASSIGLISYEQYF
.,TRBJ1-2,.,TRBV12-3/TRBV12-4,TGTGCCAGCAGTTTGGGCAGCCCGAGGGGCTACACCTTC,CASSLGSPRGYTF
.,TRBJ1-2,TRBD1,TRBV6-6,TGTGCCAGCAGGCCCGGACAGGGAGGATTCTATGGCTACACCTTC,CASRPGQGGFYGYTF
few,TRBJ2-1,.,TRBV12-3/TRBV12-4,TGTGCCAGCACCTCTCAAGAGGCTAGCATCAGCAATGAGCAGTTCTTC,CASTSQEASISNEQFF
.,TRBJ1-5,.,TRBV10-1,TGCGCCAACAAAGACAGATCGGAGCCCCAGCATTTT,CANKDRSEPQHF
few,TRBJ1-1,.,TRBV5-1,TGCGCCAGCAGCCAGGGCATGAACACTGAAGCTTTCTTT,CASSQGMNTEAFF
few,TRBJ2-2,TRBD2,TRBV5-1,TGCGCCAGCAGCTCCACGCGGGGGGACACCGGGGAGCTGTTTTTT,CASSSTRGDTGELFF
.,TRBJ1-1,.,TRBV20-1,TGCAGTGCTAGAATGGGGAGAAATGGAGCTTTCTTT,CSARMGRNGAFF
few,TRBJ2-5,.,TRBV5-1,TGCGCCAGCAGCTTGGCCGGACAGAAAGAGACCCAGTACTTC,CASSLAGQKETQYF
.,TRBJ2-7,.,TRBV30,TGTGCCTGGAGCCCGGTCCGGGATAGCTACGAGCAGTACTTC,CAWSPVRDSYEQYF
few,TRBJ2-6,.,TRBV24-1,TGTGCCACCAGTGGCAGGCCTGGGGCCAACGTCCTGACTTTC,CATSGRPGANVLTF
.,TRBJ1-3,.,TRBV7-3,TGTGCCAGCAGCTTATCCCGTGCTGGAAACACCATATATTTT,CASSLSRAGNTIYF
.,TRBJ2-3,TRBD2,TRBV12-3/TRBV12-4,TGTGCCAGCAGTTATTTAGCGGGGTCGGTGCCGGATACGCAGTATTTT,CASSYLAGSVPDTQYF
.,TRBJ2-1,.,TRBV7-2,TGTGCCAGCAGCCTATTGGTAAAAGGCAATGAGCAGTTCTTC,CASSLLVKGNEQFF
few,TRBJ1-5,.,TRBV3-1,TGTGCCAGCAGCCAGGGGGATCTCAATCAGCCCCAGCATTTT,CASSQGDLNQPQHF
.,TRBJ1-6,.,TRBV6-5,TGTGCCAGCAGTTACCAGGGTGGAGCGGGTTTAATGAATAATTCACCCCTCCACTTT,CASSYQGGAGLMNNSPLHF
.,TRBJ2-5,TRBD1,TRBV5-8,TGTGCCAGCAGCCGGGACAGGACGGAGACCCAGTACTTC,CASSRDRTETQYF
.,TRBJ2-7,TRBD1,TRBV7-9,TGTGCCAGCAGTTGGAGTCCCGGGACAGGGGTCGCCGAGCAGTACTTC,CASSWSPGTGVAEQYF
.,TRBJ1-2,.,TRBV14,TGTGCCAGCAGCCGAGACAGTCTGCAAGTCTCGGTTGGCTACACCTTC,CASSRDSLQVSVGYTF
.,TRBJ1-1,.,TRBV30,TGTGCCTGGAGTGTACGGTCCAGGGTTGTAAGTCGGAACACTGAAGCTTTCTTT,CAWSVRSRVVSRNTEAFF
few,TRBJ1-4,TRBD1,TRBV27,TGTGCCAGCAGCAGCAGGACAGGGGGCTTTTGGGAAAAACTGTTTTTT,CASSSRTGGFWEKLFF
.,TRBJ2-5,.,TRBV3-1,TGTGCCAGCAGCGGGACTTTCCAAGAGACCCAGTACTTC,CASSGTFQETQYF
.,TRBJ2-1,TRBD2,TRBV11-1,TGTGCCAGCAGCCCACCCCTGCGAACTAGCGCCGATGAGCAGTTCTTC,CASSPPLRTSADEQFF
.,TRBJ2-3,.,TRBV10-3,TGTGCCATCAGTGAATGGGCTACAGATACGCAGTATTTT,CAISEWATDTQYF
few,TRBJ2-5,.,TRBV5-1,TGCGCCAGCAGCTACACGCCTTCCCAAGAGACCCCGTACTTC,CASSYTPSQETPYF
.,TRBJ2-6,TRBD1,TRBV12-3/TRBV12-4,TGTGCCAGCAGTTTGGGTTTCTCGGACAGGGGGGCCTCTGGGGCCAACGTCCTGACTTTC,CASSLGFSDRGASGANVLTF
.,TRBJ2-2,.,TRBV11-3,TGTGCCAGCAGCCAGACAGAAAACACCGGGGAGCTGTTTTTT,CASSQTENTGELFF
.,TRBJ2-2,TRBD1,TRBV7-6,TGTGCCAGCAGCTTAGGAGGGCAGGGGGTCACCGGGGAGCTGTTTTTT,CASSLGGQGVTGELFF
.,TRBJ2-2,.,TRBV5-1,TGCGCCAGCAGCTTGGGACAGATCGGCACCGGGGAGCTGTTTTTT,CASSLGQIGTGELFF